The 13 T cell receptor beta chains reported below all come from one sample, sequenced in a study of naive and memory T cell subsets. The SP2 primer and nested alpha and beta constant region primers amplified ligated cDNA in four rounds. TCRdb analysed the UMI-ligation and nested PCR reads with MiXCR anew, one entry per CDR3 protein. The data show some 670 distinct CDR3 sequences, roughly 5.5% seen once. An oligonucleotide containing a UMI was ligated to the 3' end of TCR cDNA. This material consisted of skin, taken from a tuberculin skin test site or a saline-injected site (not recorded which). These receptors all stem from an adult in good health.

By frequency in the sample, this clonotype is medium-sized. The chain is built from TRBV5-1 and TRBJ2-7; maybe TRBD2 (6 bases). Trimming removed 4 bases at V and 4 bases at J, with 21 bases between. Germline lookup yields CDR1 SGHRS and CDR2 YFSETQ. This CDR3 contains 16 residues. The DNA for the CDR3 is TGCGCCAGCAGCCGACCAGCAAACGGGAGTTTATACGAGCAGTACTTC. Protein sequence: CASSRPANGSLYEQYF.

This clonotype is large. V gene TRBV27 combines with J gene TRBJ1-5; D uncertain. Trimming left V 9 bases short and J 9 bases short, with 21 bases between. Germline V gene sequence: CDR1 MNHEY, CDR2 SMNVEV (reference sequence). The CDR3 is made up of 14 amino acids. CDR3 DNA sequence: TGTGCCAGTTCAGTTTTAGGGCCTCTTCGGCCCCAGCATTTT. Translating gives CASSVLGPLRPQHF.

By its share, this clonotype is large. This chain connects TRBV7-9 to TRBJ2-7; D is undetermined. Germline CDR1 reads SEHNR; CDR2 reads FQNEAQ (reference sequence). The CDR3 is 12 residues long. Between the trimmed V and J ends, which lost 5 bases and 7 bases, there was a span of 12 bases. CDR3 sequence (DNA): TGTGCCAGCAGCCTACCATTCCTAGAGCAGTACTTC. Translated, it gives CASSLPFLEQYF.

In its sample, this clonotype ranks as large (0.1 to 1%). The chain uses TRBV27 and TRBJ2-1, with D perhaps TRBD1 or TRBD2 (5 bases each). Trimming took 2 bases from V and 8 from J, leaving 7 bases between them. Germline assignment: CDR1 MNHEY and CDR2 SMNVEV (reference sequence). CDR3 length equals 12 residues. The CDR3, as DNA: TGTGCCAGCAGTTTAAGAGGGGATGAGCAGTTCTTC. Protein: CASSLRGDEQFF.

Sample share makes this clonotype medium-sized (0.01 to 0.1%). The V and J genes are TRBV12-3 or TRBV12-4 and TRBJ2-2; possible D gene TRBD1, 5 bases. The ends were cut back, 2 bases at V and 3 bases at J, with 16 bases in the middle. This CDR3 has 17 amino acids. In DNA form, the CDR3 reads TGTGCCAGCAGTTTATGGGGCGCGCTCGGCGACACCGGGGAGCTGTTTTTT. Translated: CASSLWGALGDTGELFF.

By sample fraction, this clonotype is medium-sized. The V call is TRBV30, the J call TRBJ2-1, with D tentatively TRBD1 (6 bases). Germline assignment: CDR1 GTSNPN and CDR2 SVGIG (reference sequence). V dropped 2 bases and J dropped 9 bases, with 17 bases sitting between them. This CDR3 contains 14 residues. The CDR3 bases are TGTGCCTGGAGTCTTGGACAGATCTTCGGTGAGCAGTTCTTC. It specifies CAWSLGQIFGEQFF.

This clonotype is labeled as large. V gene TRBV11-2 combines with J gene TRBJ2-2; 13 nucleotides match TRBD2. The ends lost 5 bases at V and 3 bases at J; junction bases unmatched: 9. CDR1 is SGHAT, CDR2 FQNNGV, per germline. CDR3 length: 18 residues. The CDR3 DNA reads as TGTGCCAGCAGCGCGGGACTAGCGGGGTGGAGGGACACCGGGGAGCTGTTTTTT. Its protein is CASSAGLAGWRDTGELFF.

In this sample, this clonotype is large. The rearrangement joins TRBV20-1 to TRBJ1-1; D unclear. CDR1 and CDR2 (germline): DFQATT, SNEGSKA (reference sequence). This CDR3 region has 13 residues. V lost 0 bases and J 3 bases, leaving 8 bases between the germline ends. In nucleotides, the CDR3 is TGCAGTGCTAGAGATGGCAGGCACACTGAAGCTTTCTTT. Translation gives CSARDGRHTEAFF.

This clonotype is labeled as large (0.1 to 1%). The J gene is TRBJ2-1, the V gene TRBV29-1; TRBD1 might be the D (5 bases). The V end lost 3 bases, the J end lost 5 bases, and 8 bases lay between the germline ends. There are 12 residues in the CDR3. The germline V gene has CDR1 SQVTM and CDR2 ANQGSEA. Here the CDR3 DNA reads TGCAGCGTTGAGACAGTCAACAATGAGCAGTTCTTC. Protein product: CSVETVNNEQFF.

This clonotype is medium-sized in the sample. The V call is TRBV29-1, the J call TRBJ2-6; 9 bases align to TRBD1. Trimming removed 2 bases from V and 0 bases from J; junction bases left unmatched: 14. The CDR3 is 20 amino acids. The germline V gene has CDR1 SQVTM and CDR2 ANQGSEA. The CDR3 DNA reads TGCAGCGTTGAACCCCTTCCGGGACAGGGACACCCCTCTGGGGCCAACGTCCTGACTTTC. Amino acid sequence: CSVEPLPGQGHPSGANVLTF.

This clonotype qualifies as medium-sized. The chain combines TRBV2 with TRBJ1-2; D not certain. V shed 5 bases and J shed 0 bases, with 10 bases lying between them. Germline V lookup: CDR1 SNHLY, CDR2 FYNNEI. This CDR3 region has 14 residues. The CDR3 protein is CASSLSNTNYGYTF. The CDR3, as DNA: TGTGCCAGCAGTCTCAGTAATACTAACTATGGCTACACCTTC.

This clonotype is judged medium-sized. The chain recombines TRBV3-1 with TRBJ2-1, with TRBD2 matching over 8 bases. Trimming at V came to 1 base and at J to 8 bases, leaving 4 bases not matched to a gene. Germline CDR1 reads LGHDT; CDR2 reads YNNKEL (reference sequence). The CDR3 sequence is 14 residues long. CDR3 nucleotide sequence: TGTGCCAGCAGCCAAGCGGGAGGGTTCCATGAGCAGTTCTTC. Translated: CASSQAGGFHEQFF.

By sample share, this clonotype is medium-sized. In DNA form, the CDR3 reads TGTGCCAGCAGGGACTACATAAGCTCCTACGAGCAGTACTTC. Protein: CASRDYISSYEQYF. The chain couples TRBV2 to TRBJ2-7; D perhaps matches TRBD2 (6 bases). V was cut by 6 bases and J by 0 bases, with 12 bases left in between. Germline V CDR1 and CDR2: SNHLY, FYNNEI. The CDR3 extends over 14 amino acids. Combining the CDR3 with reference TRBV2 and TRBJ2-7 gives the whole variable domain EPEVTQTPSHQVTQMGQEVILRCVPISNHLYFYWYRQILGQKVEFLVSFYNNEISEKSEIFDDQFSVERPDGSNFTLKIRSTKLEDSAMYFCASRDYISSYEQYFGPGTRLTVT.